Each of the 5 T cell receptor beta chains below was sequenced from the same sample in a study of T cells in Graves' hyperthyroidism and ophthalmopathy. The TCR beta CDR3 regions underwent amplification using RNA transcripts as the source. First-round RT-PCR targeting the TCR CDR3 was performed with the HTBI primer set. MiXCR, run by TCRdb on the multiplex PCR reads, gives a single entry per CDR3 protein. The sample lists under 550,000 distinct CDR3 sequences, just under 20% occurring once. Sequenced sample: blood. These receptors came from a man aged 40-49 years with Graves' ophthalmopathy.

In its sample, this clonotype was seen many times. The rearrangement uses TRBV7-2 and TRBJ1-2, with TRBD1 matching 9 bases. CDR3 length equals 15 residues. Germline V gene data show CDR1 as SGHTA and CDR2 as FQGNSA. Trimming removed 6 bases from V and 6 bases from J; junction bases left unmatched: 11. In DNA, the CDR3 is TGTGCCAGCAGTCAAGGACAGGGGAGATCGGATGGCTACACCTTC. Residues: CASSQGQGRSDGYTF. The full variable domain, its missing parts supplied by reference TRBV7-2 and TRBJ1-2, is GAGVSQSPSNKVTEKGKDVELRCDPISGHTALYWYRQSLGQGLEFLIYFQGNSAPDKSGLPSDRFSAERTGGSVSTLTIQRTQQEDSAVYLCASSQGQGRSDGYTFGSGTRLTVV.

This chain joins TRBV6-5 and TRBJ1-1; 7 bases fit TRBD1. The CDR3 totals 15 residues. The germline V gene encodes CDR1 MNHEY and CDR2 SVGAGI. Unmatched junction bases numbered 7, after V lost 2 bases and J lost 4 bases. The chain's CDR3 is CASSYLTGAGTEAFF. The CDR3 nucleotides read TGTGCCAGCAGTTACCTAACAGGGGCTGGCACTGAAGCTTTCTTT.

The sample holds many counts of this clonotype. The chain links TRBV18 to TRBJ1-1; 7 bases line up with TRBD1. Trimming removed 3 bases from V and 5 bases from J; junction bases left unmatched: 6. The germline gives CDR1 KGHSH, CDR2 LQKENI. The CDR3 spans 14 residues. Here the CDR3 reads CASSPTGTGTEAFF. The CDR3 DNA reads as TGTGCCAGCTCACCGACAGGGACCGGGACTGAAGCTTTCTTT.

This clonotype showed up just a few times. The rearrangement uses TRBV18 and TRBJ1-5; D may be TRBD1 (6 bases). Germline V gene lookup returns CDR1 KGHSH and CDR2 LQKENI. The CDR3 runs 14 residues. Deletions cut 6 bases from V and 3 bases from J, with 12 bases between. DNA of the CDR3: TGTGCCAGCTCCCAGGACAGAAACAATCAGCCCCAGCATTTT. This translates into CASSQDRNNQPQHF.

This clonotype was picked up many times. The chain uses TRBV12-3 or TRBV12-4 and TRBJ2-3; no clear D. The CDR3 loop spans 15 amino acids. V was clipped by 5 bases and J by 2 bases, with 14 bases between them. CDR3 in DNA: TGTGCCAGCAGTCTCTCCCCTGGCCTCACAGATACGCAGTATTTT. Its protein product is CASSLSPGLTDTQYF.